This T cell receptor (beta chain) was sequenced for a study of blood T cell repertoires in COVID-19. Per the germline V gene, CDR1 is KGHDR and CDR2 is SFDVKD. The V end was cut by 8 bases, the J end by 3 bases, with 13 bases between. The CDR3 sequence is 14 residues long. In the study's own analysis: Amplifying reference gene primers gave estimates of nucleated cell counts. Profiled with immunoSEQ multiplex PCR; TCRdb holds only in-frame clones, not every one. V and J calls and clone size are as listed in that table; D and trimming were resolved from the DNA. The table has under 300,000 clones, 82% seen once; the top ten hold approximately 4.9%.

The specimen sequenced was peripheral blood. This clonotype originated in a woman aged 80 or older with active or convalescent COVID-19. The chain recombines TRBV24-1 with TRBJ1-5; D is perhaps TRBD1 (6 bases). CDR3 protein: CATMETGLNQPQHF. The CDR3 DNA follows: TGTGCCACCATGGAGACAGGTCTCAATCAGCCCCAGCATTTT.